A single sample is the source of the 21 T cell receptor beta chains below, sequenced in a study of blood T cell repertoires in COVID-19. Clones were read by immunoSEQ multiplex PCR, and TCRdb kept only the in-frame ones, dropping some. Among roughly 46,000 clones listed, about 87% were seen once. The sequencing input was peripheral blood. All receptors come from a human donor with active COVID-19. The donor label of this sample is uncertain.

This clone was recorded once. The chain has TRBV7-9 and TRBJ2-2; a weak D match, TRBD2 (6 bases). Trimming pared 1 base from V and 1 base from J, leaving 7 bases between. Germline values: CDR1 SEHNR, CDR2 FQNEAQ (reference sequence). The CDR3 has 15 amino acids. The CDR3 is CASSLGGVNTGELFF. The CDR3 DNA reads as TGTGCCAGCAGCTTAGGCGGGGTGAACACCGGGGAGCTGTTTTTT.

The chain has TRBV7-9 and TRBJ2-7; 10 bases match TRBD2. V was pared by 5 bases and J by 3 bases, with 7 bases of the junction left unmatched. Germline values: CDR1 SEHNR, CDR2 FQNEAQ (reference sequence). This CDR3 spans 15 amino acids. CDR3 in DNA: TGTGCCAGCAGCCCCCTGACTAGCGGGCTCTACGAGCAGTACTTC. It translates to CASSPLTSGLYEQYF.

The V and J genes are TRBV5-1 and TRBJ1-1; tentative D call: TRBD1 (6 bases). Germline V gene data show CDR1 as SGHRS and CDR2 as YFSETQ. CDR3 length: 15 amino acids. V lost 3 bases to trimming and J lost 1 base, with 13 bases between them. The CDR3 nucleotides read TGCGCCAGCAGCTGGCTTGGGGGCGGGAACACTGAAGCTTTCTTT. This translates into CASSWLGGGNTEAFF.

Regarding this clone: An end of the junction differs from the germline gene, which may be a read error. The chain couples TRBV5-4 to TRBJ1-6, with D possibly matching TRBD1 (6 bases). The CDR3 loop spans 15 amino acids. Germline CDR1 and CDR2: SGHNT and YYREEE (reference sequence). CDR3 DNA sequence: TGTGCCAGCTTCCATAGAGGACAGCTCAATTCGCCCCTCCACTTT. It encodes CASFHRGQLNSPLHF.

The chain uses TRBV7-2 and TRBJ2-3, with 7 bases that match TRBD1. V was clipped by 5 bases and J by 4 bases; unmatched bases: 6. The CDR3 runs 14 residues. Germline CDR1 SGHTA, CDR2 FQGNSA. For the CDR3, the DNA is TGTGCCAGCAGCCGCCGACAGGGCCCAGATACGCAGTATTTT. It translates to CASSRRQGPDTQYF.

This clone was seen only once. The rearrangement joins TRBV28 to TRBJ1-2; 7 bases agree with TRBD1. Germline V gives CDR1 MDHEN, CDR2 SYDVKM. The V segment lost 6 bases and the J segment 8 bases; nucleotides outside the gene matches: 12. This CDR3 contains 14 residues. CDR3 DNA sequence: TGTGCCAGCAGGTCCGGGACAGCCTATCGGGGCTACACCTTC. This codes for CASRSGTAYRGYTF.

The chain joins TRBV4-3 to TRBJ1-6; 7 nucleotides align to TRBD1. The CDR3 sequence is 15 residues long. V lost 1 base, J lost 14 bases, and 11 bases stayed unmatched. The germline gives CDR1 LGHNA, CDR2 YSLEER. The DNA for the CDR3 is TGCGCCAGCAGCCAAGTTTACGGGACAGCTTCGTCCCTCCACTTT. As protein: CASSQVYGTASSLHF.

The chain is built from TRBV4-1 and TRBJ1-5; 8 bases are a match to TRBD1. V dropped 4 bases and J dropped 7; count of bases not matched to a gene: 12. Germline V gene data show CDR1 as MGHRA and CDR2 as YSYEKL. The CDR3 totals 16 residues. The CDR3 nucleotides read TGCGCCAGCAGCCCATCTCCGGACAGGGTTGAGCAGCCCCAGCATTTT. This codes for CASSPSPDRVEQPQHF.

The CDR3 DNA reads as TGTGCCACCAGCAGAGACAGGGAAAACTATGGCTACACCTTC. Its protein product is CATSRDRENYGYTF. The genes are TRBV15 and TRBJ1-2, with D maybe TRBD1 (5 bases). The CDR3 contains 14 residues. Trimming removed 0 bases at V and 2 bases at J, with 7 bases between. CDR1 is LNHNV, CDR2 YYDKDF, per germline (reference sequence).

CDR3 residues: CASSQTGLGNQPQHF. The CDR3 DNA sequence: TGTGCCAGCAGCCAGACAGGGCTTGGCAATCAGCCCCAGCATTTT. V is TRBV28 and J is TRBJ1-5; 7 nucleotides match TRBD1. V lost 6 bases and J lost 2; bases outside the gene matches: 7. Germline V gene lookup returns CDR1 MDHEN and CDR2 SYDVKM. There are 15 residues in the CDR3.

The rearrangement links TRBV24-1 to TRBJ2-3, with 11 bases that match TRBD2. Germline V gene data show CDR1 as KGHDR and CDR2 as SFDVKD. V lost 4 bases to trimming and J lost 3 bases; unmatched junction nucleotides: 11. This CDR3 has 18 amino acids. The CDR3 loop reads CATSDLQGLAEQTDTQYF. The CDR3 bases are TGTGCCACCAGTGACCTCCAGGGACTAGCGGAGCAAACAGATACGCAGTATTTT.

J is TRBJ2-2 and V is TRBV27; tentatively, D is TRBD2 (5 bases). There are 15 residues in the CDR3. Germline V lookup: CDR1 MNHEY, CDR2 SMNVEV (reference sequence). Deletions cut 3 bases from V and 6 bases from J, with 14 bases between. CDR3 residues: CASSLRAGPPGELFF. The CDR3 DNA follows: TGTGCCAGCAGTTTGCGGGCGGGTCCGCCCGGGGAGCTGTTTTTT.

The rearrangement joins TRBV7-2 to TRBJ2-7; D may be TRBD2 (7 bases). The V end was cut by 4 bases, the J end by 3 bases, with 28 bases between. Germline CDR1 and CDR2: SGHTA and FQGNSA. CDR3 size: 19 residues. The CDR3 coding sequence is TGTGCCAGCAGCTCACCACGAATTGTGGACAGCGGGACAAACTACGAGCAGTACTTC. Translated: CASSSPRIVDSGTNYEQYF. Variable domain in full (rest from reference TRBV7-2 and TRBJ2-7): GAGVSQSPSNKVTEKGKDVELRCDPISGHTALYWYRQSLGQGLEFLIYFQGNSAPDKSGLPSDRFSAERTGGSVSTLTIQRTQQEDSAVYLCASSSPRIVDSGTNYEQYFGPGTRLTVT.

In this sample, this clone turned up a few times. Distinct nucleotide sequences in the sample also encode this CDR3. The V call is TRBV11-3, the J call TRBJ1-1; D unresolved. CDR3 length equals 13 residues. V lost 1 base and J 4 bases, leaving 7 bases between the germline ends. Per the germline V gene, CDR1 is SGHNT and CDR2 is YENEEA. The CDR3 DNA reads TGTGCCAGCAGCTTAGGTCCGGGCACTGAAGCTTTCTTT. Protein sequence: CASSLGPGTEAFF.

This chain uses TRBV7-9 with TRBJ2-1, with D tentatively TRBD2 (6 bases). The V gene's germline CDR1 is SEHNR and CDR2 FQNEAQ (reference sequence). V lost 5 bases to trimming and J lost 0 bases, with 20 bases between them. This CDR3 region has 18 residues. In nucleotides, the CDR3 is TGTGCCAGCAGCCCGTACCGTGGGCGGGGCAGCTCCTACAATGAGCAGTTCTTC. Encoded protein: CASSPYRGRGSSYNEQFF.

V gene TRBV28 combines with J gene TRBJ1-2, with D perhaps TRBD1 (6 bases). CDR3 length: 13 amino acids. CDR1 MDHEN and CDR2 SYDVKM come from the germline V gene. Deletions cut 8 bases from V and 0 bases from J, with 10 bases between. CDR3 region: CASEGGANYGYTF. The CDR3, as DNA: TGTGCCAGCGAGGGGGGGGCTAACTATGGCTACACCTTC.

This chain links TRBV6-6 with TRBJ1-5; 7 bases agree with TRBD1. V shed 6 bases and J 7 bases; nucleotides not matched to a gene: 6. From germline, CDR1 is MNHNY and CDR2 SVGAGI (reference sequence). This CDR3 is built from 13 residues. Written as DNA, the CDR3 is TGTGCCAGCAGATCCACAGGGGAACAGCCCCAGCATTTT. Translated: CASRSTGEQPQHF.

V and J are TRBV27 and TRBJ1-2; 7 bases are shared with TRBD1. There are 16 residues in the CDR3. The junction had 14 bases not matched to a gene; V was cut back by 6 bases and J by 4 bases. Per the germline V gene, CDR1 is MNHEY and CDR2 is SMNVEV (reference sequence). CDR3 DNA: TGTGCCAGCAGACAAAACCTACAGGGGAAGGCCTATGGCTACACCTTC. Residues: CASRQNLQGKAYGYTF.

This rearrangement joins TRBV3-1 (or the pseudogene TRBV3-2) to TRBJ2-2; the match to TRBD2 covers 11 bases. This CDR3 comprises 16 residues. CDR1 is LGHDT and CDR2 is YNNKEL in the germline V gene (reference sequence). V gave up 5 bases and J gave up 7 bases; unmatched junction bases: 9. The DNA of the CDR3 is TGTGCCAGCAGCGAATTAGCGGGGGGGCAGAGCGGGGAGCTGTTTTTT. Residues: CASSELAGGQSGELFF.

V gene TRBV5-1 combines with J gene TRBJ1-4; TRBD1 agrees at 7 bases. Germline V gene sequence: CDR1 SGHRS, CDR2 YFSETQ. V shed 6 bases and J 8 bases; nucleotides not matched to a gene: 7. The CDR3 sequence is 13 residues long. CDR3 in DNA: TGCGCCAGCACGGAGACAGGGAGCGAAAAACTGTTTTTT. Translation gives CASTETGSEKLFF.

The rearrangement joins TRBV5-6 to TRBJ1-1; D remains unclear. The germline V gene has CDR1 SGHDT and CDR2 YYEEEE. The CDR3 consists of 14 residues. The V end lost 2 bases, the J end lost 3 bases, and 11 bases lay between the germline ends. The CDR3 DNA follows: TGTGCCAGCAGCTTATCCCCTACAGACACTGAAGCTTTCTTT. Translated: CASSLSPTDTEAFF.